This TCR beta chain was identified in a study of blood T cells in healthy people across ages. Study observations and caveats: Whereas aged donors had fewer naive CD4+ cells, long-lived donors had more of them and higher diversity. Estimates based on one million T cells were treated as lower bounds.

With 7 bases clipped from V and 0 bases from J, the junction kept 17 bases outside the gene matches. Germline assignment: CDR1 SGHTA and CDR2 FQGTGA. This CDR3 has 19 residues. Primed by a sample-barcoded 5' primer and a J-beta primer mix, a second PCR proceeded for 7 to 11 cycles. MiXCR, applied by TCRdb to the 5' RACE reads, yields one record per CDR3 protein. The sample lists approximately 580,000 distinct CDR3 sequences, more than 20% occurring once. A note on this clonotype: The antigen is not known.

These data are also associated with another study on T cells of mothers and their children. That work states: Slightly higher but non-significant overlap marked related mother-child pairs versus unrelated pairs.

This chain links TRBV7-3 with TRBJ1-3, with 8 bases identical to TRBD1. The material sequenced was blood. This sequence was found in a boy younger than 18 in good health. As DNA, the CDR3 is TGTGCCAGCACTCCTCGAATTGGGGCGGGACAGGCCTCTGGAAACACCATATATTTT. Translating gives CASTPRIGAGQASGNTIYF.